This TCR beta chain was identified during a study of CD8+CD57+ T cells in acquired aplastic anemia. Genomic DNA served as template for TCR beta VDJ and CDR3 profiling. TCRdb processed the reads anew with MiXCR; each CDR3 protein has one entry. There are 150,000 or so distinct CDR3 sequences in the sample; about 45% occur only once, and approximately 3% lies in the top ten. This clonotype was counted at least ten times. Individuals selected for sequencing had exhibited CD8+CD57+ cell expansion on flow cytometry. CDR3 length: 13 amino acids. Trimming at V came to 7 bases and at J to 2 bases, leaving 4 bases not matched to a gene. Germline assignment: CDR1 MNHNS and CDR2 SASEGT.

Sequences were obtained from sorted CD4+, CD8+, or CD8+CD57+ T cells (not recorded which) from PBMCs. The TCR originated in a human donor with aplastic anemia. V is TRBV6-1 and J is TRBJ2-7; 8 nucleotides align to TRBD1. CDR3 residues: CASTGDRTYEQYF. CDR3 bases: TGTGCCAGCACCGGGGACAGGACCTACGAGCAGTACTTC.